This passage covers 17 T cell receptor beta chains from one sample sequenced in a study of control samples from healthy donors and cancer patients. Repertoires were generated with immunoSEQ multiplex PCR, while TCRdb's copy carries only in-frame clones and drops some. The sample has under 200,000 clones, 94% seen once. The sequenced material came from blood. The source of these receptors is a woman in her 40s in good health.

The rearrangement uses TRBV6-5 and TRBJ2-3, with unresolved D. This CDR3 comprises 13 residues. Trimming took 5 bases from V and 5 from J, leaving 11 bases between them. Germline V gene data show CDR1 as MNHEY and CDR2 as SVGAGI. Written as DNA, the CDR3 is TGTGCCAGCAGTCGGATAAACAGAGATACGCAGTATTTT. Translation gives CASSRINRDTQYF.

The V call is TRBV19, the J call TRBJ1-4; a possible D gene is TRBD1 (5 bases). V lost 7 bases and J lost 8, with 17 bases in between. The CDR3 extends over 14 amino acids. Germline V gene data show CDR1 as LNHDA and CDR2 as SQIVND (reference sequence). This CDR3 is CASKTGIRGEKLFF. The CDR3 DNA reads TGTGCCAGTAAAACCGGGATTCGGGGGGAAAAACTGTTTTTT.

V usage is TRBV19 and J usage is TRBJ1-1; D remains ambiguous. Germline CDR1 and CDR2: LNHDA and SQIVND (reference sequence). This CDR3 spans 16 amino acids. V lost 6 bases to trimming and J lost 1 base, with 18 bases between them. The CDR3 loop reads CASSKASPTQNTEAFF. CDR3 DNA: TGTGCCAGTAGCAAGGCCTCCCCAACACAGAACACTGAAGCTTTCTTT.

The chain joins TRBV9 to TRBJ2-3, with a tentative D call TRBD2 (6 bases). Germline V lookup: CDR1 SGDLS, CDR2 YYNGEE. V was trimmed by 3 bases and J by 1 base, leaving 12 bases between them. The CDR3 totals 15 residues. In nucleotides, the CDR3 is TGTGCCAGCAGCGGGGGGGTCCCTGGCACAGATACGCAGTATTTT. Its translation: CASSGGVPGTDTQYF.

V is TRBV7-8 and J is TRBJ2-2, with TRBD1 matching over 9 bases. The ends lost 4 bases at V and 6 bases at J; junction bases unmatched: 3. Looked up from germline, CDR1 is SGHVS and CDR2 is FQNEAQ. The CDR3 is 14 residues long. CDR3 protein: CASSWDRVSGELFF. Written as DNA, the CDR3 is TGTGCCAGCAGCTGGGACAGGGTATCCGGGGAGCTGTTTTTT.

The CDR3: CASSPGTPNTEAFF. CDR3 in DNA: TGTGCCAGCAGCCCCGGGACACCGAACACTGAAGCTTTCTTT. The rearrangement joins TRBV11-3 to TRBJ1-1, with D tentatively TRBD1 (6 bases). V lost 5 bases, J lost 1 base, and 11 bases lay in between. The length of the CDR3 is 14 residues. Germline lookup yields CDR1 SGHNT and CDR2 YENEEA.

This chain uses TRBV29-1 with TRBJ1-2, with a weak D call TRBD1 (5 bases). Trimming removed 7 bases from V and 3 bases from J, with 12 bases in between. In germline, CDR1 is SQVTM, CDR2 ANQGSEA. The CDR3 consists of 12 residues. The CDR3 nucleotides are TGCAGCGACCAAAGAGGGGACTATGGCTACACCTTC. Its protein is CSDQRGDYGYTF.

The genes are TRBV6-6 and TRBJ2-1, with D possibly TRBD2 on 7 matching bases. Between the trimmed V and J ends, which lost 8 bases and 0 bases, there was a span of 20 bases. Germline CDR1 reads MNHNY; CDR2 reads SVGAGI (reference sequence). The CDR3 contains 17 residues. CDR3 in DNA: TGTGCCAGCTGTCAGCGAGGGGGGGGATCCTCCTACAATGAGCAGTTCTTC. Translating gives CASCQRGGGSSYNEQFF.

This chain links TRBV7-9 with TRBJ2-1; D is unresolved. Looked up from germline, CDR1 is SEHNR and CDR2 is FQNEAQ (reference sequence). The CDR3 spans 15 residues. V lost 3 bases to trimming and J lost 9 bases, with 18 bases between them. The CDR3 DNA sequence: TGTGCCAGCAGCTTTGGACCTAGACGGCTCGGTGAGCAGTTCTTC. It specifies CASSFGPRRLGEQFF.

The genes are TRBV7-2 and TRBJ2-3; tentative D call: TRBD1 (6 bases). Trimming took 1 base from V and 5 from J, leaving 10 bases between them. From germline, CDR1 is SGHTA and CDR2 FQGNSA. This CDR3 contains 14 residues. This CDR3 is CASSLVGAGDTQYF. In DNA, the CDR3 is TGTGCCAGCAGCTTAGTGGGGGCCGGAGATACGCAGTATTTT.

The chain employs TRBV7-9 and TRBJ2-7; the D is unclear. From germline, CDR1 is SEHNR and CDR2 FQNEAQ (reference sequence). The length of the CDR3 is 11 residues. V lost 3 bases and J 3 bases, leaving 3 bases between the germline ends. The CDR3: CASSFIYEQYF. CDR3 bases: TGTGCCAGCAGCTTCATCTACGAGCAGTACTTC.

The genes are TRBV6-5 and TRBJ1-2; TRBD1 is a possible D gene (5 bases). Germline CDR1 and CDR2: MNHEY and SVGAGI. Deletions cut 2 bases from V and 4 bases from J, with 17 bases between. The CDR3 runs 16 residues. The CDR3 sequence: CASSYDPGRSFYGYTF. CDR3 DNA: TGTGCCAGCAGTTACGACCCGGGACGGAGTTTCTATGGCTACACCTTC.

This sequence joins TRBV4-3 and TRBJ2-7; D not resolved. V was shortened by 0 bases and J by 1 base, with 7 bases between the two germline ends. CDR3 length: 14 amino acids. CDR1 is LGHNA and CDR2 is YSLEER in the germline V gene. The CDR3, as DNA: TGCGCCAGCAGCCAAGATTTAGCTTCCTACGAGCAGTACTTC. The encoded protein is CASSQDLASYEQYF.

The rearrangement uses TRBV19 and TRBJ2-2; 8 bases line up with TRBD2. The J segment lost 8 bases and the V segment lost 4 bases, leaving 9 bases of the junction unmatched. The CDR3 has 15 residues. Per germline, CDR1 LNHDA and CDR2 SQIVND (reference sequence). The CDR3 protein is CASSTQLAAGGELFF. Here the CDR3 DNA reads TGTGCCAGTAGTACTCAACTAGCGGCAGGGGGGGAGCTGTTTTTT.

The chain links TRBV19 to TRBJ2-7, with no clear D. There are 12 residues in the CDR3. Germline values: CDR1 LNHDA, CDR2 SQIVND (reference sequence). V shed 3 bases and J shed 7 bases, with 10 bases lying between them. The CDR3: CASSIREGEQYF. The CDR3 region has the DNA TGTGCCAGTAGTATTAGGGAAGGGGAGCAGTACTTC.

The chain carries TRBV6-5 and TRBJ2-5; D might be TRBD1 or TRBD2, each matching 5 bases. This CDR3 comprises 15 residues. Per germline, CDR1 MNHEY and CDR2 SVGAGI. Trimming stripped 0 bases from V and 2 bases from J, with 10 bases between. This chain's CDR3 is CASSYSRGQQETQYF. The DNA for the CDR3 is TGTGCCAGCAGTTACTCGAGGGGTCAGCAAGAGACCCAGTACTTC.

The chain couples TRBV6-5 to TRBJ2-1, with a tentative D call TRBD1 (6 bases). Looked up from germline, CDR1 is MNHEY and CDR2 is SVGAGI. V lost 7 bases and J 5 bases, leaving 15 bases between the germline ends. The CDR3 totals 14 residues. The CDR3 region is CASKTGNRNNEQFF. DNA of the CDR3: TGTGCCAGCAAAACAGGGAACCGCAACAATGAGCAGTTCTTC.